The rows below give T cell receptor beta chains drawn from one sample of a study of T cell responses to AZD1222 COVID-19 vaccine. Profiling relied on immunoSEQ multiplex PCR, and the TCRdb table lists in-frame clones only, not all of them. Of 150,000 to 170,000 clones in the sample, roughly 90% were seen once. This specimen was peripheral blood, taken on day 0 of AZD1222 vaccination. The receptors derive from an adult in good health. CDR3s leave out the opening cysteine and the closing phenylalanine or tryptophan.

>TRBV28|TRBJ1-5
ASSSGPSPQH
>TRBV5-1|TRBJ2-7
ASSPDGTSEQY
>TRBV7-9|TRBJ2-1
ASSAPGAKSTEQF
>TRBV3-1/TRBV3-2|TRBJ2-3
ASSVNPRGPDTQY
>TRBV18|TRBJ1-2
ASSSTLAASNYGYT
>TRBV11-2|TRBJ2-3
ASSLVGGTADTQY
>TRBV18|TRBJ2-3
ASSPQVADTQY
>TRBV5-1|TRBJ1-2
ASSLASGGGYT
>TRBV19|TRBJ1-2
ASSASYGYT
>TRBV3-1/TRBV3-2|TRBJ1-5
ASSQVENQPQH
>TRBV2|TRBJ2-6
ASTQDTLSGANVLT
>TRBV7-8|TRBJ1-2
ASKGDWMANYGYT
>TRBV7-9|TRBJ1-5
ASSPINQPQH
>TRBV19|TRBJ2-4
ASSITRGVKNIQY
>TRBV5-6|TRBJ1-1
ASIGGYTEAF
>TRBV6-4|TRBJ2-3
ASSDSGEGDTQY
>TRBV5-1|TRBJ1-2
ASSWGTGNGYT
>TRBV28|TRBJ1-4
ASIGQGVPQHLNEKLF
>TRBV18|TRBJ1-3
ASSPLGKSSGNTIY
>TRBV19|TRBJ1-2
ASSIPTGGSDYGYT
>TRBV7-9|TRBJ2-3
ASSPTGERTDTQY
>TRBV7-9|TRBJ2-5
ASSLGRETQY
>TRBV6-5|TRBJ1-3
ASRGARSGNTIY
>TRBV5-1|TRBJ1-3
ASSLTGIGGNTIY
>TRBV10-3|TRBJ1-2
AISAVERGYGYT
>TRBV2|TRBJ2-5
ASSARGQETQY